This TCR beta chain was sequenced for a study of blood T cell repertoires in COVID-19. The germline V gene encodes CDR1 SGHTA and CDR2 FQGNSA. The CDR3 extends over 16 amino acids. Trimming removed 1 base from V and 3 bases from J; junction bases left unmatched: 3. Original processing methods: The assay estimated nucleated cells by amplifying reference gene primers. The method was immunoSEQ multiplex PCR; TCRdb's version includes in-frame clones alone and lacks a portion of them. V and J calls and clone size are those listed in that table; D and trimming were worked out from the DNA. Of a few hundred thousand clones in the sample, around 86% were seen once.

The chain uses TRBV7-2 and TRBJ2-2, with TRBD2 matching 9 bases. Sequencing used peripheral blood. The source is a woman in her forties or fifties with acute or convalescent COVID-19. The CDR3, as DNA: TGTGCCAGCAGCTTAGGAGCGGGAGGTTACACCGGGGAGCTGTTTTTT. This gives the protein CASSLGAGGYTGELFF.